The clone carrying this T cell receptor (beta chain) was recorded at least ten times. The antigen remains undetermined. Germline values: CDR1 SGHRS, CDR2 YFSETQ. This CDR3 region has 18 residues. V shed 5 bases, J shed 7 bases, and the junction held 17 bases outside the gene matches. Measured with immunoSEQ multiplex PCR; TCRdb has only the in-frame clones, and not every one. The table shows some 60,000 clones, with about 87% occurring only once. This sample was included in a study of a mutant IDH1 vaccine in newly diagnosed glioma. Study-level information: Initiation of the vaccine course occurred 4-6 weeks after radiotherapy alone, or alongside temozolomide cycles. Prior therapy was radiotherapy, temozolomide, or both; most received both.

The sample's time point: week 23, last vaccination. Topical imiquimod accompanied each vaccine dose, which consisted of 300 ug of mutant IDH1 20-mer peptide. Regarding the study as a whole: Of all patients, under 95% showed vaccine-induced immune responses. Top peripheral T cell clonotype shifts appeared unrelated to pseudoprogression.

The material sequenced was PBMCs, taken from a glioma patient whose treatment included an IDH1 peptide vaccine. The TCR comes from a middle-aged man with glioma. The V and J genes are TRBV5-1 and TRBJ1-4; 10 nucleotides agree with TRBD1. CDR3 sequence: CASSSHRDRGLGSEKLFF. In nucleotides, the CDR3 is TGCGCCAGCAGTTCCCACCGGGACAGGGGCTTAGGCAGTGAAAAACTGTTTTTT.